Shown below are 15 T cell receptor beta chains from a single sample sequenced in a study of molecular identifiers for immune sequencing clone quantification. TCRdb analysed the PCR reads with MiXCR anew, one entry per CDR3 protein. This sample has over 300,000 distinct CDR3 sequences, with about 23% found just once. The specimen was naive CD8+ T cells from blood, with Jurkat cell RNA spiked in. Indicated subset: FACS-sorted CD8+CD4-CCR7+CD45RA+ naive T cells. The receptors were sampled from a human donor in good health. Some libraries in this study had Jurkat cell RNA spiked in.

The rearrangement links TRBV5-6 to TRBJ2-5; D perhaps matches TRBD2 (6 bases). Germline V CDR1 and CDR2: SGHDT, YYEEEE. V was trimmed by 4 bases and J by 5 bases, leaving 21 bases between them. This CDR3 region has 16 residues. The CDR3, as DNA: TGTGCCAGCAGCGACGGAAATACTAGCCCCCAGGAGACCCAGTACTTC. It codes for CASSDGNTSPQETQYF.

This clonotype showed up just a few times. V gene TRBV7-9 combines with J gene TRBJ2-3; TRBD2 matches at 7 bases. This CDR3 region has 14 residues. V was clipped by 8 bases and J by 4 bases; unmatched bases: 9. Germline values: CDR1 SEHNR, CDR2 FQNEAQ (reference sequence). The CDR3 reads CASSPPAGADTQYF. The CDR3 DNA reads as TGTGCCAGCTCCCCCCCCGCGGGGGCAGATACGCAGTATTTT.

Only one count was recorded for this clonotype. The rearrangement joins TRBV10-1 to TRBJ1-5; D perhaps matches TRBD1 (6 bases). The germline V gene encodes CDR1 WNHNN and CDR2 SYGVQD (reference sequence). This CDR3 has 17 residues. The ends were cut back, 7 bases at V and 3 bases at J, with 22 bases in the middle. CDR3 sequence: CASIHHHPTGFNQPQHF. The CDR3, as DNA: TGCGCCAGCATCCACCACCATCCGACAGGCTTCAATCAGCCCCAGCATTTT.

This clonotype was observed many times. The V and J genes are TRBV30 and TRBJ2-7; tentative D call: TRBD2 (5 bases). V was trimmed by 4 bases and J by 4 bases, leaving 8 bases between them. Germline V gene lookup returns CDR1 GTSNPN and CDR2 SVGIG (reference sequence). The CDR3 length is 11 residues. CDR3: CAWKSGYEQYF. The DNA of the CDR3 is TGTGCCTGGAAATCGGGGTACGAGCAGTACTTC.

There are many counts of this clonotype. The J gene is TRBJ1-5, the V gene TRBV29-1; weak D call: TRBD1 (6 bases). Germline V gives CDR1 SQVTM, CDR2 ANQGSEA. V gave up 4 bases and J gave up 5 bases, with 9 bases separating them. The CDR3 totals 12 residues. The CDR3 DNA reads as TGCAGCGTTGGGACAGTGGATCAGCCCCAGCATTTT. It encodes CSVGTVDQPQHF.

This chain uses TRBV11-2 with TRBJ2-1, with D perhaps being TRBD1 or TRBD2 (5 bases each). The CDR3 sequence is 14 residues long. V gave up 7 bases and J gave up 4 bases, with 14 bases separating them. Per the germline V gene, CDR1 is SGHAT and CDR2 is FQNNGV. The CDR3 DNA reads as TGTGCCAGCAACCCATTGGGGGAGTACAATGAGCAGTTCTTC. Its protein is CASNPLGEYNEQFF. Together with reference TRBV11-2 and TRBJ2-1, the CDR3 gives the full variable domain: EAGVAQSPRYKIIEKRQSVAFWCNPISGHATLYWYQQILGQGPKLLIQFQNNGVVDDSQLPKDRFSAERLKGVDSTLKIQPAKLEDSAVYLCASNPLGEYNEQFFGPGTRLTVL.

This clonotype occurred a few times. The chain carries TRBV7-9 and TRBJ1-1; 11 nucleotides agree with TRBD1. The V gene end was trimmed by 5 bases and the J gene end by 3 bases; junction bases not matched to a gene: 5. The germline gives CDR1 SEHNR, CDR2 FQNEAQ (reference sequence). This CDR3 has 15 amino acids. The CDR3 region has the DNA TGTGCCAGCAGCAGAGGACAGGGGGCAGACACTGAAGCTTTCTTT. Translation: CASSRGQGADTEAFF.

This clonotype was picked up many times. V gene TRBV30 combines with J gene TRBJ1-2, with D perhaps TRBD1 (6 bases). Germline V lookup: CDR1 GTSNPN, CDR2 SVGIG (reference sequence). The V end lost 1 base, the J end lost 11 bases, and 20 bases lay between the germline ends. The CDR3 sequence is 14 residues long. CDR3 DNA: TGTGCCTGGAGTGCCGTTACAACCAGGACAGATTACACCTTC. This codes for CAWSAVTTRTDYTF.

This clonotype has more than one count but fewer than ten. The V call is TRBV10-3, the J call TRBJ1-6; 8 nucleotides align to TRBD1. The CDR3 length is 14 residues. Germline CDR1 reads ENHRY; CDR2 reads SYGVKD. Trimming removed 4 bases from V and 8 bases from J; junction bases left unmatched: 4. Here the CDR3 reads CAISVGQGDSPLHF. CDR3 DNA: TGTGCCATCAGTGTTGGACAGGGAGATTCACCCCTCCACTTT.

Only a few counts were recorded for this clonotype. The V gene is TRBV4-3, the J gene TRBJ1-1; D is perhaps TRBD1 (5 bases). Germline-derived CDR1 and CDR2 are LGHNA and YSLEER. V gave up 0 bases and J gave up 4 bases, with 12 bases separating them. The CDR3 runs 15 residues. The CDR3 bases are TGCGCCAGCAGCCAAGATAGGAGCGGGGCCACTGAAGCTTTCTTT. Translated, it gives CASSQDRSGATEAFF.

This clonotype has just a few counts. The rearrangement links TRBV6-2 or TRBV6-3 to TRBJ2-2; D could derive from TRBD1 or TRBD2 (5 bases each). The ends were cut back, 6 bases at V and 6 bases at J, with 14 bases in the middle. The germline CDR1 and CDR2 sequences are MNHEY and SVGEGT. The CDR3 has 14 amino acids. As DNA, the CDR3 is TGTGCCAGCAGAAGAGGGGTGTCGGCCGGGGAGCTGTTTTTT. It yields the protein CASRRGVSAGELFF.

This clonotype has more than one count but fewer than ten. The chain uses TRBV2 and TRBJ2-1; 12 bases line up with TRBD2. Germline CDR1 SNHLY, CDR2 FYNNEI. V lost 1 base, J lost 1 base, and 11 bases stayed unmatched. This CDR3 has 20 residues. The CDR3 region is CASSEELAGGILGSYNEQFF. DNA of the CDR3: TGTGCCAGCAGTGAAGAGCTAGCGGGAGGGATATTGGGATCCTACAATGAGCAGTTCTTC.

This clonotype was picked up many times. The chain links TRBV7-2 to TRBJ2-7; D ambiguous. The CDR3 totals 12 residues. V gave up 8 bases and J gave up 4 bases, with 12 bases separating them. Germline V gives CDR1 SGHTA, CDR2 FQGNSA. For the CDR3, the DNA is TGTGCCAGCGCCAACCTTGGGTACGAGCAGTACTTC. Encoded protein: CASANLGYEQYF.

In its sample, this clonotype was seen many times. This chain links TRBV20-1 with TRBJ1-1; 8 bases match TRBD1. Germline V gene sequence: CDR1 DFQATT, CDR2 SNEGSKA (reference sequence). The CDR3 sequence is 17 residues long. The ends lost 2 bases at V and 0 bases at J; junction bases unmatched: 11. This CDR3 is CSARSGQDNLLNTEAFF. DNA for the CDR3: TGCAGTGCTAGATCGGGACAGGACAACCTCCTGAACACTGAAGCTTTCTTT.

Concerning this clonotype itself: Being one base from a much bigger clone, this may be a read error. The chain carries TRBV28 and TRBJ2-1; 8 bases match TRBD1. This CDR3 spans 15 amino acids. Germline V lookup: CDR1 MDHEN, CDR2 SYDVKM. V was pared by 5 bases and J by 2 bases, with 5 bases of the junction left unmatched. Here the CDR3 reads CASSNGQGPYNEQFF. The CDR3 bases are TGTGCCAGCAGTAACGGACAGGGCCCCTACAATGAGCAGTTCTTC.